This T cell receptor (beta chain) appears in the sequencing data of a study of blood T cell repertoires in COVID-19 (TCRdb year 2020). Broadly, across the study: Samples covering the acute and convalescent phases of COVID-19 were provided by collaborators in the United States, Italy and Spain. Samples were obtained from the ongoing ImmuneRACE study (first 160 participants) and from 1,254 subjects provided by 6 global collaborators. The dataset comprised deeply sampled blood TCRbeta repertoires from subjects exposed to, actively infected with, or recovered from COVID-19. The material from the prospective study consisted of cDNA or gDNA derived from T cells, B-cell-depleted T cells, or PBMCs. Nearly every sample came with metadata listing a de-identified subject ID, COVID-19 status, age in years and sex. A freely available public database, intended as a resource for researchers studying the immune response to SARS-CoV-2, is where the repertoires were released. Where available, HLA class I and class II types were obtained from metadata supplied by the sample provider rather than from assay-based typing.

CDR1 MNHEY and CDR2 SVGEGT were looked up in the germline V gene. V is reduced by 5 bases and J by 6 bases, leaving a spacing of 23 bases between them. Including cysteine and phenylalanine, the CDR3 has 16 amino acids. Only the CDR3 DNA is retained, 48 bases long and in frame from the first base. The collaborating institutions used their own protocols to collect whole blood in K2EDTA tubes. For TCRbeta analysis, collaborators shipped samples in one of three forms: frozen whole blood, isolated PBMCs, or DNA extracted from either of those sample types. As regards this clone: No antigen is known for it. Per-base qualities were not stored, and no clone one base away is much larger.

General conclusions and limits of the study: Clinical and demographic metadata were provided uncurated, with the amount varying by source and participant.

The immunoSEQ Assay, a bias-controlled multiplex PCR, was used to amplify TCRbeta CDR3 regions from genomic DNA. From the authors' description of their analysis: The number of nucleated cells in each sample was estimated by amplification of reference gene primers within the assay. To quantify the absolute abundance of each unique TCRbeta CDR3 rearrangement, sequence reads were collapsed and filtered. For each sample, productive Simpson clonality was calculated by taking the square root of Simpson's diversity index across productive rearrangements. As stored in TCRdb, this immuneACCESS dataset retains in-frame rearrangements with V and J assigned. A fraction of the clones does not appear; measured against another copy, unresolved V genes explain less than half of the discrepancy, and the remainder lacks a known reason. The V and J calls and clone size were taken over from that table, and D and trimming were inferred from the DNA. Here the sample has about 160,000 clones; 85% occur a single time. Of the sample, 1.1% falls within the top ten clones.

Specimen: peripheral blood. The rearrangement combines TRBV6-2 or TRBV6-3 with TRBJ2-7, with TRBD1 perhaps the D gene, on 6 matching bases. The source is a man aged 35 to 55 with acute or convalescent COVID-19. CDR3 region: CASSLRDTRGWGEQYF. The sequenced DNA is TGTGCCAGCAGTCTCCGGGACACCAGGGGCTGGGGCGAGCAGTACTTC.